Below are 19 T cell receptor beta chains sequenced from a single sample in a study of T cells in Graves' hyperthyroidism and ophthalmopathy. Amplified regions were TCR beta CDR3 sequences from RNA transcripts. TCR CDR3 regions were first amplified by RT-PCR with HTBI primers. TCRdb itself ran the multiplex PCR reads through MiXCR, one entry per CDR3 protein. The sample yields roughly 290,000 distinct CDR3 sequences, approximately 15% seen once. The sequenced sample consisted of blood. These receptors all come from a woman between 55 and 75 years old with Graves' ophthalmopathy.

This clonotype was seen many times. This rearrangement joins TRBV11-2 to TRBJ2-1; D call uncertain. This CDR3 contains 13 residues. Per germline, CDR1 SGHAT and CDR2 FQNNGV. The V end was cut by 5 bases, the J end by 5 bases, with 10 bases between. CDR3 nucleotide sequence: TGTGCCAGCAGCCCGGACCCCAACAATGAGCAGTTCTTC. Protein: CASSPDPNNEQFF.

V usage is TRBV20-1 and J usage is TRBJ1-6; D is perhaps TRBD1 (5 bases). The CDR3 length is 16 residues. Trimming removed 2 bases from V and 7 bases from J, with 18 bases in between. Germline V gene sequence: CDR1 DFQATT, CDR2 SNEGSKA (reference sequence). CDR3 bases: TGCAGTGCTAGATCGCCGCGGTTAGGGGAAAATTCACCCCTCCACTTT. Protein sequence: CSARSPRLGENSPLHF.

This clonotype was picked up many times. The J gene is TRBJ2-5, the V gene TRBV11-2; the D is unclear. V was trimmed by 5 bases and J by 1 base, leaving 5 bases between them. CDR3 length: 12 residues. The germline gives CDR1 SGHAT, CDR2 FQNNGV. CDR3 amino acids: CASSRIQETQYF. CDR3 DNA: TGTGCCAGCAGCCGAATCCAAGAGACCCAGTACTTC.

This clonotype was observed at least ten times. This chain uses TRBV28 with TRBJ2-3; D remains unclear. V shed 9 bases and J shed 2 bases, with 18 bases lying between them. The germline V gene encodes CDR1 MDHEN and CDR2 SYDVKM. This CDR3 comprises 15 residues. CDR3 coding DNA: TGTGCCAGTTTTACGCCATGGGGTCTCACAGATACGCAGTATTTT. Its protein is CASFTPWGLTDTQYF.

This clonotype has at least ten counts. V usage is TRBV5-1 and J usage is TRBJ2-1; TRBD1 aligns across 9 bases. Germline V gene lookup returns CDR1 SGHRS and CDR2 YFSETQ. The J segment lost 6 bases and the V segment lost 6 bases, leaving 7 bases of the junction unmatched. The CDR3 runs 14 residues. This CDR3 is CASTGQGTPNEQFF. The CDR3 nucleotides are TGCGCCAGCACTGGACAGGGGACCCCCAATGAGCAGTTCTTC.

In its sample, this clonotype was seen once. The rearrangement uses TRBV5-1 and TRBJ1-2; D is unresolved. The CDR3 consists of 13 residues. From germline, CDR1 is SGHRS and CDR2 YFSETQ. V was trimmed by 5 bases and J by 0 bases, leaving 8 bases between them. The DNA for the CDR3 is TGCGCCAGCAGGTCGACTGCTAACTATGGCTACACCTTC. This sequence encodes CASRSTANYGYTF.

Concerning this clonotype: This may be a read error, as it is one base from a much larger clone. This chain connects TRBV12-3 or TRBV12-4 to TRBJ2-2, with 9 bases lining up with TRBD2. The junction had 9 bases not matched to a gene; V was cut back by 6 bases and J by 4 bases. This CDR3 comprises 16 residues. The CDR3 here is CASSPLAGESTGELFF. In DNA, the CDR3 is TGTGCCAGCAGCCCCTTAGCGGGAGAGAGCACCGGGGAGCTGTTTTTT.

This clonotype has more than one count but fewer than ten. This chain joins TRBV6-2 or TRBV6-3 and TRBJ1-2; no firm D call. Per germline, CDR1 MNHEY and CDR2 SVGEGT. The V end was cut by 5 bases, the J end by 3 bases, with 7 bases between. This CDR3 is built from 12 residues. The CDR3 nucleotides read TGTGCCAGCAGTGGAAAAGACTATGGCTACACCTTC. Its protein is CASSGKDYGYTF.

The V call is TRBV4-1, the J call TRBJ2-7; D possibly corresponds to TRBD1 (5 bases). The CDR3 is 16 amino acids. Deletions cut 4 bases from V and 7 bases from J, with 23 bases between. Germline CDR1 is MGHRA and CDR2 is YSYEKL. In DNA form, the CDR3 reads TGCGCCAGCAGCCCAGATCCCGACAGTGGGTCGGGTGAGCAGTACTTC. Protein: CASSPDPDSGSGEQYF.

This clonotype has a handful of counts. This chain joins TRBV7-6 and TRBJ1-3; D gene uncertain. Germline CDR1 is SGHVS and CDR2 is FNYEAQ. The V end was cut by 0 bases, the J end by 3 bases, with 18 bases between. The CDR3 sequence is 18 residues long. The CDR3 loop reads CASSLASGGSASGNTIYF. The CDR3 bases are TGTGCCAGCAGCTTAGCATCAGGAGGGAGCGCTAGTGGAAACACCATATATTTT.

This clonotype appeared many times. V and J are TRBV18 and TRBJ2-7; D perhaps matches TRBD1 (6 bases). The CDR3 has 15 amino acids. Germline lookup yields CDR1 KGHSH and CDR2 LQKENI. V gave up 2 bases and J gave up 4 bases, with 15 bases separating them. Written as DNA, the CDR3 is TGTGCCAGCTCACCATCAGGGCAGGGGAAGTACGAGCAGTACTTC. It is translated as CASSPSGQGKYEQYF.

This clonotype has ten or more counts. The chain links TRBV5-1 to TRBJ2-1; 9 nucleotides line up with TRBD1. CDR1 is SGHRS, CDR2 YFSETQ, per germline. This CDR3 has 15 amino acids. The ends lost 4 bases at V and 6 bases at J; junction bases unmatched: 8. The CDR3 protein is CASSGRDRDLNEQFF. The DNA for the CDR3 is TGCGCCAGCAGCGGTAGGGACAGGGATCTCAATGAGCAGTTCTTC.

This clonotype was counted between two and nine times. The chain employs TRBV5-1 and TRBJ2-5; no definite D call. Germline CDR1 and CDR2: SGHRS and YFSETQ. The CDR3 sequence is 14 residues long. Trimming left V 0 bases short and J 1 base short, with 7 bases between. CDR3 protein: CASSLVQPQETQYF. The DNA for the CDR3 is TGCGCCAGCAGCTTGGTACAGCCCCAAGAGACCCAGTACTTC.

In this sample, this clonotype turned up a few times. In DNA, the CDR3 is TGCAGCGCCACTCCGGCGGGAGCGGGTACCGGGGAGCTGTTTTTT. Its protein product is CSATPAGAGTGELFF. The chain uses TRBV29-1 and TRBJ2-2; 7 nucleotides align to TRBD2. This CDR3 is 15 amino acids long. The trim removed 7 bases at V and 5 bases at J, leaving 13 bases unmatched. Germline V gives CDR1 SQVTM, CDR2 ANQGSEA.

This clonotype was recorded many times. V gene TRBV6-1 combines with J gene TRBJ1-2; maybe TRBD1 (5 bases). The CDR3 covers 13 residues. CDR1 is MNHNS and CDR2 is SASEGT in the germline V gene. V lost 6 bases and J lost 0, with 8 bases in between. The CDR3: CASSETANYGYTF. Written as DNA, the CDR3 is TGTGCCAGCAGCGAGACAGCTAACTATGGCTACACCTTC.

This clonotype was seen many times. This chain uses TRBV2 with TRBJ1-1; D uncertain. Germline CDR1 and CDR2: SNHLY and FYNNEI. Trimming took 7 bases from V and 5 from J, leaving 11 bases between them. The CDR3 is 12 residues long. CDR3 sequence: CASILGITEAFF. DNA for the CDR3: TGTGCCAGCATTTTAGGGATAACTGAAGCTTTCTTT.

This clonotype was seen just once. The chain combines TRBV10-3 with TRBJ1-2, with 9 bases matching TRBD1. The trim removed 3 bases at V and 5 bases at J, leaving 13 bases unmatched. The CDR3 is made up of 17 amino acids. In germline, CDR1 is ENHRY, CDR2 SYGVKD. CDR3 amino acids: CAISDPQTGDRVYGYTF. The CDR3 DNA is TGTGCCATCAGTGACCCCCAGACGGGGGACAGGGTTTATGGCTACACCTTC.

This clonotype showed up just a few times. A junction end diverges from the germline sequence, so it may reflect a read error. This chain links TRBV5-1 with TRBJ1-6; 10 positions match TRBD1. Germline V gene sequence: CDR1 SGHRS, CDR2 YFSETQ. CDR3 size: 19 residues. The DNA of the CDR3 is TGCGCCAGCAGCTTGAAGTCGACAGGGGGCTCGTCCTATAGTTCACCCCTCCACTTT. Protein product: CASSLKSTGGSSYSSPLHF. The variable domain in full, completed from reference TRBV5-1 and TRBJ1-6, reads KAGVTQTPRYLIKTRGQQVTLSCSPISGHRSVSWYQQTPGQGLQFLFEYFSETQRNKGNFPGRFSGRQFSNSRSEMNVSTLELGDSALYLCASSLKSTGGSSYSSPLHFGNGTRLTVT.

This clonotype was recorded many times. The gene calls are TRBV5-5 and TRBJ2-5; 7 bases agree with TRBD1. This CDR3 has 15 residues. Germline lookup yields CDR1 SGHKS and CDR2 YYEKEE (reference sequence). With 4 bases clipped from V and 1 base from J, the junction kept 7 bases outside the gene matches. CDR3 coding DNA: TGTGCCAGCAGCGTAACAGGGGTCTCCCAAGAGACCCAGTACTTC. Translated: CASSVTGVSQETQYF.